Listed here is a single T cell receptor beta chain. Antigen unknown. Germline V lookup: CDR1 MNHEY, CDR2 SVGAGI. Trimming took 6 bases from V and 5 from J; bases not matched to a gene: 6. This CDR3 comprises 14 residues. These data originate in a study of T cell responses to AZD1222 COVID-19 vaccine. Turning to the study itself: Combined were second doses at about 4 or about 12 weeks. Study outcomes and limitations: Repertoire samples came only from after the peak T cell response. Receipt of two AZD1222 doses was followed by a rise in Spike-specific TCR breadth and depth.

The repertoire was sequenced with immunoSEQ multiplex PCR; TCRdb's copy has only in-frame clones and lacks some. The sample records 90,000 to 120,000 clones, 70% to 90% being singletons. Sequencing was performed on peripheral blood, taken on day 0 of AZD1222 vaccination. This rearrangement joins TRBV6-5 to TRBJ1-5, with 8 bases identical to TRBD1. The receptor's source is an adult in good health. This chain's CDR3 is CASSRDRLDQPQHF. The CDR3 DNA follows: TGTGCCAGCAGCAGGGACAGGTTAGATCAGCCCCAGCATTTT.